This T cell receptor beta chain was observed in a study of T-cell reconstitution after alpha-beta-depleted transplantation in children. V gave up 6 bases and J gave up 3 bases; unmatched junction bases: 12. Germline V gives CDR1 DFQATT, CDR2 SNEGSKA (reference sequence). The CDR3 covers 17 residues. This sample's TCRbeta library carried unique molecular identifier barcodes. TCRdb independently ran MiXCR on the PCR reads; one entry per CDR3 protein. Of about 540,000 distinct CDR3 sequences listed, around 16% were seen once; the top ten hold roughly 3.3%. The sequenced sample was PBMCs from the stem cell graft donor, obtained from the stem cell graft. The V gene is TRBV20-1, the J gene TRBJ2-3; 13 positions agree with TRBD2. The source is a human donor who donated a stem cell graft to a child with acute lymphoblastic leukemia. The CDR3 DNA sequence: TGCAGTGCCACCCCCCTCGGACTAGCGGGAGAAACAGATACGCAGTATTTT. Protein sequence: CSATPLGLAGETDTQYF.